This T cell receptor beta chain was identified during a study of T cells in Graves' hyperthyroidism and ophthalmopathy. Study-level findings and limits: Among thyroid clonotypes expanded above 0.001, most also appeared in blood.

Researchers barred patients who had uncontrolled infection, other autoimmune disease, pregnancy or lactation. TCR beta CDR3 sequences were amplified from RNA transcripts. The HTBI primer set drove a first-round RT-PCR of the TCR CDR3. TCRdb ran MiXCR on the multiplex PCR reads and lists one entry per CDR3 protein. The sample gives hundreds of thousands of distinct CDR3 sequences, around 20% of which show up once; 30% to 40% is in the top ten. About this clonotype: Antigen unknown.

The CDR3 is 14 amino acids. Germline V CDR1 and CDR2: LNHNV, YYDKDF (reference sequence). The junction had 12 bases not matched to a gene; V was cut back by 10 bases and J by 9 bases. Sequencing was carried out using blood. This TCR derives from a man aged 30 to 45 with Graves' ophthalmopathy. J is TRBJ1-5 and V is TRBV15, with TRBD1 identical over 10 bases. The CDR3: CASRAGDRGPPQHF. The CDR3 coding sequence is TGTGCCAGCCGCGCGGGGGACAGGGGTCCGCCCCAGCATTTT.